The sequence of this TCR beta chain was determined in a study of CD8 T cells in ankylosing spondylitis. Regarding the study as a whole: Several highly homologous variants made up a TCR beta motif, and this motif appeared characteristic of ankylosing spondylitis blood. Clones tied to disease were said to be significantly enriched in matched ankylosing spondylitis synovial fluid. Earlier authors reported some of these motif variants in reactive arthritis synovial fluid and blood.

Of note for this clonotype: Its antigen is not identified.

Quantitative 5'-RACE with molecular barcodes produced the TCR beta libraries. TCRdb reanalysed the 5' RACE reads using MiXCR and keeps one entry per CDR3 protein. This table has approximately 200,000 distinct CDR3 sequences, 9.5% to 15% appearing once. The TCR sequence derives from a male donor with ankylosing spondylitis or in good health (not recorded which). Sequenced input: blood, either unsorted or a sorted T cell fraction (not recorded which).

The CDR3 DNA reads as TGTGCCAGCAGCTTGGCCGGGGGCTTCCTGACTGAAGCTTTCTTT. It codes for CASSLAGGFLTEAFF. The chain links TRBV5-6 to TRBJ1-1, with TRBD1 as a possible D gene (6 bases). This CDR3 has 15 residues. The V end was cut by 0 bases, the J end by 5 bases, with 14 bases between. Looked up from germline, CDR1 is SGHDT and CDR2 is YYEEEE.